This T cell receptor (beta chain) appears in the sequencing data of a study of T cell responses to AZD1222 COVID-19 vaccine (dated by TCRdb to about 2021). At the level of the whole study: Because spike-specific TCR depth and breadth did not differ between the two schedules, AZD1222 recipients who got a second dose at roughly 4 weeks were pooled with those who got a second dose at roughly 12 weeks. Trial participants were enrolled into age subgroups of 18-55, 56-69 and 70-plus years, which contained 148, 28 and 57 TCR-sequenced participants, respectively. A total of 233 trial participants underwent TCR sequencing, of whom 207 received two doses of AZD1222 and about 25 received two doses of the MenACWY control vaccine.

General conclusions and limits of the study: After two AZD1222 doses, spike-specific TCR breadth and depth were significantly higher than at day 0 and than in MenACWY recipients. In the small 56-69-year group, the increase in depth fell short of significance, most likely because of low power. Reportedly, close to half of the unique spike-specific TCRs recognized epitopes lying outside the regions that are mutated in the B.1.351 and B.1.1.7 variants. Because no day 14 peak-response samples were available, the repertoires could be characterized only after the peak T cell response. Conclusions about previously exposed vaccinees are limited, since just 6 or 7 AZD1222 recipients were seropositive for SARS-CoV-2 at baseline. Vaccine-associated CD4 TCRs spanned the whole spike protein, with dominant responses in regions 160-218 and 743-854. Most participants were white British and females outnumbered males, and the authors suggested that clonal diversity may have been underestimated.

The CDR3 regions of human TCRbeta chains were subjected to immunosequencing. From the authors' description of their analysis: TCRs in the repertoires were compared against a reference library of SARS-CoV-2-specific TCRs that had been generated with the MIRA antigen-specificity platform. Breadth was defined as the fraction of unique TCRs that were SARS-CoV-2-associated, and depth was defined as the fraction of total T cells that were SARS-CoV-2-associated. Using the MIRA data, every spike-specific TCR was mapped to the spike region that the TCR reacted to and assigned to either a CD4 or a CD8 class. Log10-transformed breadth and depth values were compared by one-way ANOVA with Sidak's multiple comparisons tests. TCRdb re-hosts the immuneACCESS table, in-frame sequences only. Its copies lack some clones; in the studies checked, an unresolved V gene accounts for under half of them, and the cause for the rest is not known. V, J and clone size are those of that table, while D and trimming were read from the DNA. This sample lists around 160,000 clones; 91% were detected once. Under 1.5% of the sample lies in the top ten.

As regards this clone: This clone's antigen is unknown. There are no base qualities to consult, and no much larger clone falls within one base.

Inclusive of the bounding cysteine and phenylalanine, the CDR3 is 15 residues long. The retained sequence is limited to the CDR3, 45 bases, with the frame set at the first base. CDR1 SGHVS and CDR2 FQNEAQ were looked up in the germline V gene. Trimmed from V: 5 bases; trimmed from J: 0 bases; junction bases lacking a gene match: 1. The time point tag for this specimen amounts to: baseline before first vaccination. The vaccinee samples were drawn from two UK trials, COV001 and COV002, one of which was a single-blind randomized controlled phase 2/3 trial testing AZD1222 (ChAdOx1 nCoV-19) in healthy adults. Trial participant PBMC samples were collected at day 0 and day 28 after the second dose for TCRbeta chain sequencing.

The receptor was derived from an adult in good health. The sample here was peripheral blood, taken on day 0 of AZD1222 vaccination. The sequence links TRBV7-8 to TRBJ2-1, and TRBD2 matches 10 of the central bases. In nucleotides, the sequence is TGTGCCAGCAGCGCTAGCGGGAGCTCCTACAATGAGCAGTTCTTC. This yields the protein CASSASGSSYNEQFF.